The 12 T cell receptor beta chains presented below share a single source sample, sequenced in a study of T cell repertoires in cytomegalovirus infection. Antigens for these TCRs are unknown. TCRdb independently ran MiXCR on the reads; one entry per CDR3 protein. The table records around 300,000 distinct CDR3 sequences, about 20% of them present only once. The source material was cultured PBMCs, sampled from culture after CMV antigen stimulation. Receptors were obtained from a human donor in good health (CMV status not recorded). Some clones in this sample may be carry-over from other donors' samples.

The gene calls are TRBV7-2 and TRBJ1-1; D is possibly TRBD1 (5 bases). Between the trimmed V and J ends, which lost 1 base and 8 bases, there was a span of 17 bases. The CDR3 runs 15 residues. The germline gives CDR1 SGHTA, CDR2 FQGNSA. DNA for the CDR3: TGTGCCAGCAGCTTAGATGCGGGACGGGGAAACGAAGCTTTCTTT. It codes for CASSLDAGRGNEAFF.

This clonotype was seen only a few times. The chain couples TRBV11-3 to TRBJ2-6; 8 bases are a match to TRBD2. In germline, CDR1 is SGHNT, CDR2 YENEEA. J lost 3 bases, V lost 5 bases, and 6 bases had no gene match. The CDR3 loop spans 16 amino acids. The CDR3 loop is CASSRREGVGANVLTF. Here the CDR3 DNA reads TGTGCCAGCAGCCGACGGGAGGGCGTTGGGGCCAACGTCCTGACTTTC.

This clonotype has just a few counts. The rearrangement links TRBV6-5 to TRBJ2-3, with D maybe TRBD2 (6 bases). This CDR3 is built from 14 residues. In germline, CDR1 is MNHEY, CDR2 SVGAGI. Trimming left V 4 bases short and J 5 bases short, with 13 bases between. Here the CDR3 reads CASSSEGEKDTQYF. DNA for the CDR3: TGTGCCAGCAGTTCGGAGGGAGAGAAAGATACGCAGTATTTT.

The CDR3 loop is CASNPSGTSDEQFF. The CDR3 DNA reads TGTGCCAGTAACCCGTCCGGGACTAGCGACGAGCAGTTCTTC. The chain employs TRBV19 and TRBJ2-1, with 10 bases identical to TRBD2. This CDR3 spans 14 amino acids. CDR1 is LNHDA and CDR2 is SQIVND in the germline V gene (reference sequence). Germline trimming cut 7 bases from V and 10 bases from J; bases unmatched to any gene: 10.

This clonotype was observed a few times. The rearrangement joins TRBV4-3 to TRBJ2-1; 7 bases fit TRBD1. Germline CDR1 is LGHNA and CDR2 is YSLEER. The CDR3 spans 17 residues. Losses at the gene ends were 5 bases for V and 2 bases for J; bases not matched to a gene: 12. CDR3 DNA: TGCGCCAGCAGCTCACAGCACGGGACAGTTACCTACAATGAGCAGTTCTTC. Its protein product is CASSSQHGTVTYNEQFF.

The chain employs TRBV7-2 and TRBJ1-2; D unclear. The germline V and J ends were trimmed by 1 base and 0 bases, with 12 bases remaining between them. The CDR3 has 16 amino acids. Germline CDR1 reads SGHTA; CDR2 reads FQGNSA. The CDR3 DNA sequence: TGTGCCAGCAGCTTAGACCCAGTACAAGCTAACTATGGCTACACCTTC. Translated, it gives CASSLDPVQANYGYTF.

V gene TRBV19 combines with J gene TRBJ2-3; D is unclear. V dropped 5 bases and J dropped 1 base, with 10 bases sitting between them. The CDR3 extends over 14 amino acids. Per the germline V gene, CDR1 is LNHDA and CDR2 is SQIVND (reference sequence). The CDR3 here is CASSPAVRTDTQYF. The CDR3 DNA reads TGTGCCAGTAGTCCCGCGGTGCGCACAGATACGCAGTATTTT.

The chain carries TRBV7-2 and TRBJ2-3; the match to TRBD2 covers 10 bases. CDR3 length: 17 amino acids. Per the germline V gene, CDR1 is SGHTA and CDR2 is FQGNSA. Trimming took 5 bases from V and 0 from J; bases not matched to a gene: 8. CDR3 coding DNA: TGTGCCAGCAGCGCGAGCCCTAGCGGGGGTAGCACAGATACGCAGTATTTT. It is translated as CASSASPSGGSTDTQYF.

V and J are TRBV18 and TRBJ1-1; D remains ambiguous. CDR1 is KGHSH and CDR2 is LQKENI in the germline V gene. Trimming took off 1 base at V and 3 bases at J, with 9 bases between the two ends. CDR3 size: 14 residues. CDR3 nucleotide sequence: TGTGCCAGCTCACCACAGGGAGTAGACACTGAAGCTTTCTTT. It encodes CASSPQGVDTEAFF.

This chain links TRBV6-2 or TRBV6-3 with TRBJ2-3; 13 bases agree with TRBD2. The CDR3 extends over 15 amino acids. The junction had 7 bases not matched to a gene; V was cut back by 8 bases and J by 5 bases. The germline gives CDR1 MNHEY, CDR2 SVGEGT. CDR3 sequence reads: CASHRGLAGQDTQYF. Written as DNA, the CDR3 is TGTGCCAGCCACCGGGGACTAGCGGGACAAGATACGCAGTATTTT.

This clonotype showed up just once. The rearrangement links TRBV7-2 to TRBJ2-1; perhaps TRBD2 as D (5 bases). The V end lost 6 bases, the J end lost 2 bases, and 20 bases lay between the germline ends. Germline CDR1 and CDR2: SGHTA and FQGNSA. The CDR3 consists of 17 residues. CDR3 nucleotides: TGTGCCAGCAGAGACGTGGGAGCGGTCGACGCCTACAATGAGCAGTTCTTC. This sequence encodes CASRDVGAVDAYNEQFF.

The genes are TRBV28 and TRBJ2-7, with D tentatively TRBD1 (6 bases). Germline loops: CDR1 MDHEN, CDR2 SYDVKM. The ends were cut back, 2 bases at V and 2 bases at J, with 13 bases in the middle. The CDR3 has 15 residues. The CDR3 reads CASSLGSQGTYEQYV. In nucleotides, the CDR3 is TGTGCCAGCAGTTTAGGTAGTCAGGGGACCTACGAGCAGTACGTC.